This is a list of T cell receptor beta chains from one sample in a study of cytomegalovirus exposure and HLA in healthy donors. This table comes from immunoSEQ multiplex PCR, and its TCRdb copy is limited to in-frame clones, with some not included. The table records 100,000 to 150,000 clones, 15% to 20% of them present only once. Sequencing was carried out using PBMCs. The source is a female donor in good health and CMV-seropositive. Both conserved end residues are part of each CDR3. D genes are given only for firm matches. The size field is filled for only some rows; it gives once, few, many or a size class.

TRBJ2-7,15,TRBV5-1,few,TRBD2,TGCGCCAGCAGGTTTCTAGCGGGGGTAATTTACGAGCAGTACTTC,CASRFLAGVIYEQYF
TRBJ2-2,15,TRBV7-6,few,.,TGTGCCAGCAGCTTAGAACCCAGGGGAACCGGGGAGCTGTTTTTT,CASSLEPRGTGELFF
TRBJ2-2,14,TRBV29-1,few,.,TGCAGCGTTGAAGATATTCGGAACACCGGGGAGCTGTTTTTT,CSVEDIRNTGELFF
TRBJ2-3,18,TRBV30,.,TRBD2,TGTGCCTGGAGCCGCGGGAGGACTAGCGGGAGTGGGACAGATACGCAGTATTTT,CAWSRGRTSGSGTDTQYF
TRBJ2-1,13,TRBV4-3,.,.,TGCGCCAGCAGCCAAGATCTACCCAATGAGCAGTTCTTC,CASSQDLPNEQFF
TRBJ2-1,16,TRBV4-1,.,.,TGCGCCAGCAGCCAAGATGTGGTACAAACCTACAATGAGCAGTTCTTC,CASSQDVVQTYNEQFF
TRBJ2-5,16,TRBV5-1,.,TRBD2,TGCGCCAGCAGCTTCCTTGGACTAGCGGGAGGGGGGACCCAGTACTTC,CASSFLGLAGGGTQYF
TRBJ1-1,14,TRBV5-4,.,.,TGTGCCAGCAGCTTGAGCAGGGAGAACACTGAAGCTTTCTTT,CASSLSRENTEAFF
TRBJ1-4,16,TRBV6-6,few,.,TGTGCCAGCAGTTATTGGTCGGGACAAACGGGTGAAAAACTGTTTTTT,CASSYWSGQTGEKLFF
TRBJ2-1,16,TRBV29-1,.,TRBD2,TGCAGCGTTGAAGATATGGGACTAGGACTATACAATGAGCAGTTCTTC,CSVEDMGLGLYNEQFF
TRBJ2-1,14,TRBV19,.,.,TGTGCCAGTAGTTGGGCGTTGAGTAGCAATGAGCAGTTCTTC,CASSWALSSNEQFF
TRBJ2-7,17,TRBV15,.,TRBD2,TGTGCCACCAGCAGAGATGGGGGGGCTAGCGGGGCCTACGAGCAGTACTTC,CATSRDGGASGAYEQYF
TRBJ1-3,14,TRBV5-4,few,TRBD1,TGTGCCAGCAGCTGGGGACAGGAAGGAAACACCATATATTTT,CASSWGQEGNTIYF
TRBJ1-3,17,TRBV15,.,.,TGTGCCACCAGCAGAGACGCGGGGGCGAACTCTGGAAACACCATATATTTT,CATSRDAGANSGNTIYF
TRBJ1-2,12,TRBV30,few,.,TGTGCCTGGAGTAGGGAGAACTATGGCTACACCTTC,CAWSRENYGYTF
TRBJ2-4,16,TRBV5-1,.,TRBD2,TGCGCCAGCAGCTTGTACGCGGGAGTCTCGAAAAACATTCAGTACTTC,CASSLYAGVSKNIQYF
TRBJ2-5,16,TRBV7-2,few,TRBD2,TGTGCCAGCAGCTTAGCGAAGTTATGGGGGGGAGAGACCCAGTACTTC,CASSLAKLWGGETQYF
TRBJ1-1,16,TRBV4-1,few,.,TGCGCCAGCAGCCAAGGATGGAAGCAGGGGTATACTGAAGCTTTCTTT,CASSQGWKQGYTEAFF
TRBJ2-3,14,TRBV6-5,.,.,TGTGCCAGCAGTTACTCTGAGGGCACAGATACGCAGTATTTT,CASSYSEGTDTQYF
TRBJ2-7,14,TRBV6-5,few,.,TGTGCCAGCAGTTACTCGAGAAGCGGGTACGAGCAGTACTTC,CASSYSRSGYEQYF
TRBJ1-2,14,TRBV28,.,.,TGTGCCAGCAGTTTAGGTCCGCGGGGGCATGGCTACACCTTC,CASSLGPRGHGYTF
TRBJ2-1,12,TRBV29-1,.,.,TGCAGCGTTGAGGAGCGCTACAATGAGCAGTTCTTC,CSVEERYNEQFF
TRBJ2-3,15,TRBV9,.,TRBD2,TGTGCCAGCAGCCGATTTGGGGGAGGGGTAGATACGCAGTATTTT,CASSRFGGGVDTQYF
TRBJ2-3,13,TRBV5-1,few,.,TGCGCCAGCAGTATATGGGGGCGAGATACGCAGTATTTT,CASSIWGRDTQYF
TRBJ2-7,15,TRBV11-2,.,TRBD2,TGTGCCAGCAGCTTAGAGCGGGGGGGCTCCTACGAGCAGTACTTC,CASSLERGGSYEQYF
TRBJ1-6,15,TRBV30,.,.,TGTGCCTGGAGTGTACTCGGGCAGGGAAATTCACCCCTCCACTTT,CAWSVLGQGNSPLHF
TRBJ1-1,15,TRBV30,.,.,TGTGCCTGGAGTGTACCAGGGGCCACGAACACTGAAGCTTTCTTT,CAWSVPGATNTEAFF
TRBJ2-1,17,TRBV5-1,few,TRBD1,TGCGCCAGCAGCTCTGAACCGGGACAGGCCTCCTACAATGAGCAGTTCTTC,CASSSEPGQASYNEQFF
TRBJ2-3,14,TRBV10-3,.,TRBD1,TGTGCCATCAGCCAGGACAGGTCCACAGATACGCAGTATTTT,CAISQDRSTDTQYF
TRBJ2-1,13,TRBV9,few,TRBD1,TGTGCCAGCAGCGATAACAGGGGATTAGAGCAGTTCTTC,CASSDNRGLEQFF
TRBJ2-1,14,TRBV10-2,.,TRBD2,TGCGCCAGCAGTGAAAGAGGACTAGCGGACGAGCAGTTCTTC,CASSERGLADEQFF
TRBJ1-2,16,TRBV27,.,TRBD1,TGTGCCAGCAGTTTGTTGGCGCCGGGACAGGCTTATGGCTACACCTTC,CASSLLAPGQAYGYTF
TRBJ2-1,16,TRBV4-3,few,.,TGCGCCAGCAGCCAAGATCTCGGACTACGGACTGGTGAGCAGTTCTTC,CASSQDLGLRTGEQFF
TRBJ2-7,15,TRBV16,.,TRBD1,TGTGCCAGCAGCCAATCGGGGACAGGCTCCTACGAGCAGTACTTC,CASSQSGTGSYEQYF
TRBJ1-6,15,TRBV30,few,.,TGTGCCTGGAGGGGCGTAGGGGGTATGGGTTCACCCCTCCACTTT,CAWRGVGGMGSPLHF
TRBJ2-5,14,TRBV29-1,few,TRBD2,TGCAGCGTTGAGGGCGGGGGAGCCCAAGAGACCCAGTACTTC,CSVEGGGAQETQYF
TRBJ1-2,13,TRBV28,few,TRBD1,TGTGCCAGCAGTCACCCTAGACAGGGAGGCTACACCTTC,CASSHPRQGGYTF
TRBJ2-7,12,TRBV6-6,few,.,TGTGCCAGCAGTGGACAGCTATACGAGCAGTACTTC,CASSGQLYEQYF
TRBJ2-5,14,TRBV13,.,TRBD2,TGTGCCAGCCTCGGGAGGGGTTCCGGGGAGACCCAGTACTTC,CASLGRGSGETQYF
TRBJ1-5,19,TRBV10-1,few,TRBD1,TGCGCCAGCAGTATCAGACAGGGTATTTTGTGTTGGGATAATCAGCCCCAGCATTTT,CASSIRQGILCWDNQPQHF
TRBJ2-1,17,TRBV4-1,few,TRBD2,TGCGCCAGCAGCCCAGCCTGGACTAGCGGGGGTTACAATGAGCAGTTCTTC,CASSPAWTSGGYNEQFF
TRBJ1-4,16,TRBV4-3,once,.,TGCGCCAGCAGCCAAGGTGCAGGGACAACTAATGAAAAACTGTTTTTT,CASSQGAGTTNEKLFF
TRBJ2-7,15,TRBV6-6,few,TRBD1,TGTGCCAGCCGCCACCGGGACAGGGGTCTGTACGAGCAGTACTTC,CASRHRDRGLYEQYF
TRBJ1-1,14,TRBV11-2,.,.,TGTGCCAGCGGAACCGGGACAATGAACACTGAAGCTTTCTTT,CASGTGTMNTEAFF
TRBJ2-2,17,TRBV5-1,.,.,TGCGCCAGCAGCTTGGCCCCTGGTCAACTACTTACCGGGGAGCTGTTTTTT,CASSLAPGQLLTGELFF
TRBJ2-7,14,TRBV27,few,.,TGTGCCAGCAGTTTAAAACCCTCGGACACCGAGCAGTACTTC,CASSLKPSDTEQYF